Below, one T cell receptor beta chain is given with its context. A sample-barcoded 5' primer and a J-beta primer mix were used in a second PCR of roughly 6 to 12 cycles. Any given sample supplied a minimum of 2.5 million CDR3-containing paired-end reads. TCRdb used MiXCR to reprocess the 5' RACE reads, holding one entry per CDR3 protein. Of about 970,000 distinct CDR3 sequences listed, around 54% are singletons. Samples each yielded at least 5 micrograms of total RNA. The CDR3 contains 16 residues. Trimming cost V 4 bases and J 4 bases; bases outside gene matches: 11. Germline CDR1 and CDR2: SGDLS and YYNGEE. These data come from a study of blood T cells in healthy people across ages.

Sequencing was done on a sample of blood. The chain links TRBV9 to TRBJ2-3; 8 positions agree with TRBD2. The TCR comes from a woman aged 60-75 years in good health. The CDR3 protein is CASSPLSGRGSDTQYF. CDR3 nucleotide sequence: TGTGCCAGCAGCCCCCTAAGCGGGAGAGGGTCAGATACGCAGTATTTT.